This T cell receptor (beta chain) derives from a study of blood T cells in healthy people across ages. Next came a second PCR, run for about 6 to 11 cycles, which used a sample-barcoded 5' primer along with a J-beta primer mix. TCRdb re-called the 5' RACE reads through MiXCR, storing one row per CDR3 protein. The sample lists approximately 800,000 distinct CDR3 sequences, roughly 35% occurring once. Per-sample yields of isolated PBMCs were at least 7 million. Total RNA extraction produced at least 5.5 micrograms (per sample) for the study. The sample holds a few counts of this clonotype. Looked up from germline, CDR1 is SEHNR and CDR2 is FQNEAQ (reference sequence). The V end was cut by 3 bases, the J end by 2 bases, with 10 bases between. This CDR3 comprises 14 residues.

Sequencing was carried out using blood. V gene TRBV7-9 combines with J gene TRBJ1-2; D may be TRBD1 (5 bases). This TCR derives from a man younger than 35 in good health. The CDR3 bases are TGTGCCAGCAGCTTCACAGGAGAGAACTATGGCTACACCTTC. Translating gives CASSFTGENYGYTF.